The 7 T cell receptor beta chains given below trace back to one sample, sequenced in a study of Ad26.COV2.S vaccination and SARS-CoV-2 variants listed by TCRdb under 2021. Explained via the paper, the treatment or condition label denotes: about 20 received Ad26.COV2.S at low or high dose, single or two shots; roughly five received placebo; per-sample allocation not given. For vaccine and placebo recipients, the sequenced repertoires came from samples collected on day 63 after the first injection. Receptors were amplified or captured by the immunoSEQ multiplex PCR assay. Drawn from immuneACCESS, this table holds only the in-frame rearrangements with V and J called that TCRdb kept. Clones are partly lost; checked studies trace under half to an unresolved V gene and leave the rest unexplained. The sample table lists 300,000 to 350,000 clones, roughly 90% of them with a count of one. Around 5.3% of the sample is in the top ten clones.

Sequenced here: peripheral blood, sampled in a trial of Ad26.COV2.S vaccine versus placebo. The receptors stem from a person between 18 and 59 years old who received the Ad26.COV2.S COVID-19 vaccine or a placebo.

This chain uses TRBV30 with TRBJ1-3, with TRBD1 as a possible D gene (6 bases). V lost 2 bases and J lost 4, with 12 bases in between. This CDR3 comprises 14 residues. Germline-derived CDR1 and CDR2 are GTSNPN and SVGIG (reference sequence). CDR3: CAWSTGFYGNTIYF. The DNA of the CDR3 is TGTGCCTGGAGTACAGGGTTTTACGGAAACACCATATATTTT.

The rearrangement uses TRBV6-5 and TRBJ2-7; D possibly corresponds to TRBD2 (6 bases). Per germline, CDR1 MNHEY and CDR2 SVGAGI. Trimming removed 7 bases at V and 7 bases at J, with 23 bases between. The CDR3 consists of 15 residues. CDR3 amino acids: CASIFPQGGYGEQYF. The CDR3 coding sequence is TGTGCCAGCATTTTCCCCCAGGGAGGATATGGGGAGCAGTACTTC.

The sample holds one count of this clone. The chain combines TRBV7-9 with TRBJ1-1; D is unresolved. Germline V gives CDR1 SEHNR, CDR2 FQNEAQ (reference sequence). The CDR3 runs to 18 residues. Trimming shortened V by 1 base and J by 0 bases, and 18 bases separated the two germline ends. The CDR3 loop is CASSLEQWPPSMNTEAFF. CDR3 in DNA: TGTGCCAGCAGCTTAGAACAGTGGCCCCCCTCTATGAACACTGAAGCTTTCTTT.

V usage is TRBV6-5 and J usage is TRBJ2-3; TRBD1 is a possible D gene (5 bases). Germline CDR1 is MNHEY and CDR2 is SVGAGI. This CDR3 spans 16 amino acids. V lost 2 bases and J lost 0, with 12 bases in between. In DNA form, the CDR3 reads TGTGCCAGCAGTTACGGCGTCAGGGATAGCACAGATACGCAGTATTTT. It translates to CASSYGVRDSTDTQYF.

V usage is TRBV15 and J usage is TRBJ2-2, with unresolved D. The CDR3 contains 13 residues. Deletions cut 0 bases from V and 5 bases from J, with 4 bases between. The V gene's germline CDR1 is LNHNV and CDR2 YYDKDF (reference sequence). CDR3 DNA sequence: TGTGCCACCAGCAGAGATTCGACCGGGGAGCTGTTTTTT. Translation gives CATSRDSTGELFF.

J is TRBJ2-1 and V is TRBV2, with 9 bases aligning to TRBD1. The CDR3 runs 15 residues. CDR1 and CDR2 from the germline V gene are SNHLY and FYNNEI. Trimming took 6 bases from V and 6 from J; bases not matched to a gene: 9. The CDR3 sequence: CASRGRTGAGNEQFF. In nucleotides, the CDR3 is TGTGCCAGCAGAGGTAGGACAGGGGCGGGCAATGAGCAGTTCTTC.

J is TRBJ2-7 and V is TRBV14, with TRBD2 as a possible D gene (5 bases). The CDR3 totals 15 residues. The germline gives CDR1 SGHDN, CDR2 FVKESK. V lost 1 base to trimming and J lost 2 bases, with 12 bases between them. Written as DNA, the CDR3 is TGTGCCAGCAGCCAAGGTCTAGCAGACACCTACGAGCAGTACTTC. It yields the protein CASSQGLADTYEQYF.